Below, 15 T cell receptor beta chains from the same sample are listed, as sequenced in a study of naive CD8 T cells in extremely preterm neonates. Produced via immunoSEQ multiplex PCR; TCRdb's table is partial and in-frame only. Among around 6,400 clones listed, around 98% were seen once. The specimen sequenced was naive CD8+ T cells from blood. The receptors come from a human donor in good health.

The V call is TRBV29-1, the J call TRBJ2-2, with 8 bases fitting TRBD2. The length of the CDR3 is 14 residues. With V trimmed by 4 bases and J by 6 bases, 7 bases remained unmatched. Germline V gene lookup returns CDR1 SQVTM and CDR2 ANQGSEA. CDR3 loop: CSVVRASGSGELFF. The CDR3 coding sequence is TGCAGCGTTGTACGGGCTAGCGGGTCCGGGGAGCTGTTTTTT.

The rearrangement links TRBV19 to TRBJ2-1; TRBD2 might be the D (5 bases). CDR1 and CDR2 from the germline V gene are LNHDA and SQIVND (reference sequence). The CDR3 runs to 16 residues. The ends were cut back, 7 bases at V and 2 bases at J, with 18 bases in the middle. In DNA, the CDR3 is TGTGCCAGTACCTTCCACGGGAAGGTGACCTACAATGAGCAGTTCTTC. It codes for CASTFHGKVTYNEQFF.

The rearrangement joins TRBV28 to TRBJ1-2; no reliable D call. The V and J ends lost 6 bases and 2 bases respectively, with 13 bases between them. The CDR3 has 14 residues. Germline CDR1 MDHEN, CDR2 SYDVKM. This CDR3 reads CASSPTERNYGYTF. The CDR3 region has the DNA TGTGCCAGCAGCCCTACGGAGCGAAACTATGGCTACACCTTC.

The CDR3 sequence is CASSVPSGQETQYF. As DNA, the CDR3 is TGTGCCAGCAGCGTTCCTAGCGGGCAAGAGACCCAGTACTTC. The J gene is TRBJ2-5, the V gene TRBV7-9; 8 positions match TRBD2. V shed 5 bases and J 2 bases; nucleotides not matched to a gene: 4. Germline values: CDR1 SEHNR, CDR2 FQNEAQ (reference sequence). This CDR3 is 14 amino acids long.

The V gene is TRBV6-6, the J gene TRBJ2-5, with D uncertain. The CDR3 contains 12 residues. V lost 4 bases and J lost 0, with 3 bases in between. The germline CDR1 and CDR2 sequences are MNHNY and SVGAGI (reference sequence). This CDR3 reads CASSFNQETQYF. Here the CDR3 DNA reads TGTGCCAGCAGTTTTAACCAAGAGACCCAGTACTTC.

The CDR3 coding sequence is TGTGCCAGCAGCCCGGGGACTAGCTCCTACAATGAGCAGTTCTTC. As protein: CASSPGTSSYNEQFF. The chain links TRBV9 to TRBJ2-1, with 8 nucleotides matching TRBD2. This CDR3 region has 15 residues. In germline, CDR1 is SGDLS, CDR2 YYNGEE. The trim removed 4 bases at V and 0 bases at J, leaving 3 bases unmatched.

CDR3 sequence (DNA): TGTGCCAGCAGCAAGAGCGGAGCGCTTGACACGCAGTATTTT. Translation: CASSKSGALDTQYF. The rearrangement links TRBV9 to TRBJ2-3, with D possibly TRBD2 on 5 matching bases. CDR1 and CDR2 (germline): SGDLS, YYNGEE. V gave up 4 bases and J gave up 9 bases, with 18 bases separating them. The CDR3 length is 14 residues.

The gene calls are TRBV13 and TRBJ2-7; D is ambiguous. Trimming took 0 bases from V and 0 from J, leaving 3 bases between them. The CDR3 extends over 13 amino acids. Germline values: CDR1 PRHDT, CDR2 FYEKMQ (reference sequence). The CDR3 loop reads CASSLGHSYEQYF. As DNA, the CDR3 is TGTGCCAGCAGCTTAGGACACTCCTACGAGCAGTACTTC.

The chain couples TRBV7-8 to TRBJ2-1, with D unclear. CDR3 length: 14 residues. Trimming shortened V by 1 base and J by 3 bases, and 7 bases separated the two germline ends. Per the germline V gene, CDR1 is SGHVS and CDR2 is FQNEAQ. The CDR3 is CASSLVGLYNEQFF. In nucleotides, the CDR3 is TGTGCCAGCAGCTTAGTGGGCCTCTACAATGAGCAGTTCTTC.

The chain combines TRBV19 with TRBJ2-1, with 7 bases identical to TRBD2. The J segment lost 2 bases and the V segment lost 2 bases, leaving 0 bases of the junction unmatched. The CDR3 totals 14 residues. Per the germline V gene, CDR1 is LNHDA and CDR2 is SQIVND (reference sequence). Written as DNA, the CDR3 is TGTGCCAGTAGTATAAGCGGGGCCTACAATGAGCAGTTCTTC. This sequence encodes CASSISGAYNEQFF.

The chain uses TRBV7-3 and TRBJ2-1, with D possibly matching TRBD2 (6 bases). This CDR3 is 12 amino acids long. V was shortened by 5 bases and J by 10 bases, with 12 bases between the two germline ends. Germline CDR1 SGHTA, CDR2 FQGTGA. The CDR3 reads CASSLGSEEQFF. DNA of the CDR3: TGTGCCAGCAGCCTCGGGAGTGAGGAGCAGTTCTTC.

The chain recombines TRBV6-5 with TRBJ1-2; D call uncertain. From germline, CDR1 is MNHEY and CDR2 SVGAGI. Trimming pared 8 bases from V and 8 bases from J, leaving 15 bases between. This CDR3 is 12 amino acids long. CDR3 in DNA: TGTGCCAGCTACGGCCAGCGGAGAGGCTACACCTTC. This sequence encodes CASYGQRRGYTF.

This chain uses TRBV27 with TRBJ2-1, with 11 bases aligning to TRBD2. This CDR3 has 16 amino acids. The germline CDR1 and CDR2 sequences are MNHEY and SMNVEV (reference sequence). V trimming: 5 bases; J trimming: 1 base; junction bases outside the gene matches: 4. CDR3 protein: CASSPTSGISYNEQFF. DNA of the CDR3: TGTGCCAGCAGTCCGACTAGCGGGATATCCTACAATGAGCAGTTCTTC.

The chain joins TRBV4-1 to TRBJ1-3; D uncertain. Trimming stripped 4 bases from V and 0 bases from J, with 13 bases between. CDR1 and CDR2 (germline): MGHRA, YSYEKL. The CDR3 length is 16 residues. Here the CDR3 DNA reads TGCGCCAGCAGCCCTCTTGGGCCAGGCTCTGGAAACACCATATATTTT. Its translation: CASSPLGPGSGNTIYF.

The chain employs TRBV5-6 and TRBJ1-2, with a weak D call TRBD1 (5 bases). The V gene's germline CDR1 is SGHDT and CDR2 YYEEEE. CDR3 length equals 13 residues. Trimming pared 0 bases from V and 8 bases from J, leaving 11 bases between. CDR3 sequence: CASSLGGGTGYTF. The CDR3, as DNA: TGTGCCAGCAGCTTGGGCGGAGGGACGGGCTACACCTTC.